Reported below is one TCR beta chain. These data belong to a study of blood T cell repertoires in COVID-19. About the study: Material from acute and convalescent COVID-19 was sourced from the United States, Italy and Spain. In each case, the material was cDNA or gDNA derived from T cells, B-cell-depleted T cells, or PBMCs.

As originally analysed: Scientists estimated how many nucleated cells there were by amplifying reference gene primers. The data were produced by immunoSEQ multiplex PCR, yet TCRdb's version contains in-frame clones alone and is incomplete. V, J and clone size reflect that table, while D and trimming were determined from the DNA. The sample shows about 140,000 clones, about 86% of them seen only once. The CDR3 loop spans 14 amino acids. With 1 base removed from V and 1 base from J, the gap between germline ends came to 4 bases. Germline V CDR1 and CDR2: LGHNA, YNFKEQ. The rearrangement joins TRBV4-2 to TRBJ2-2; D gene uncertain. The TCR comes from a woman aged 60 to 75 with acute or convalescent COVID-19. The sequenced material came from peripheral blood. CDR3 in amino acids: CASSQVKNTGELFF. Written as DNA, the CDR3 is TGTGCCAGCAGCCAAGTCAAGAACACCGGGGAGCTGTTTTTT.